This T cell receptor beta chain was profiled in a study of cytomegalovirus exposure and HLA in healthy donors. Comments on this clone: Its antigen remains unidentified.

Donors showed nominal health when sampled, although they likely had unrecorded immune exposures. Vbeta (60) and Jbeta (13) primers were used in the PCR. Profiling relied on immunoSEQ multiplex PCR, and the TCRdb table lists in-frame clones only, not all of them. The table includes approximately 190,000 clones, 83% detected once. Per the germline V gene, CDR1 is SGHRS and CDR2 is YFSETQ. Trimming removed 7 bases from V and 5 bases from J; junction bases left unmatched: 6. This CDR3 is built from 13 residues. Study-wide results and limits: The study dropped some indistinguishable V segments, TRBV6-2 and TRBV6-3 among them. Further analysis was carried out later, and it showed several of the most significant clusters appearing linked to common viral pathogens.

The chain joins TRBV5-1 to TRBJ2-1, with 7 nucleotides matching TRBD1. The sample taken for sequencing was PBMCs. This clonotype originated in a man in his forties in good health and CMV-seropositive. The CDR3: CASSGTANNEQFF. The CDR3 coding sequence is TGCGCCAGCTCCGGGACAGCTAACAATGAGCAGTTCTTC. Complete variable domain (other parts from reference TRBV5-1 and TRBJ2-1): KAGVTQTPRYLIKTRGQQVTLSCSPISGHRSVSWYQQTPGQGLQFLFEYFSETQRNKGNFPGRFSGRQFSNSRSEMNVSTLELGDSALYLCASSGTANNEQFFGPGTRLTVL.